The T cell receptor beta chain under discussion was sequenced for a study of shared clonotypes between healthy human individuals. Study details: A donor's plate count was three for CD4 naive and three for CD4 memory; CD8 naive had two and CD8 memory one.

V was clipped by 5 bases and J by 7 bases; unmatched bases: 16. The CDR3 is 16 residues long. Germline lookup yields CDR1 SGHVS and CDR2 FQNEAQ. This table comes from immunoSEQ multiplex PCR, and its TCRdb copy is limited to in-frame clones, with some not included. The sample comprises about 1.5 million clones, roughly 98% of which are singletons, and roughly 0.4% rests with the top ten. The sample consisted of naive CD4+ T cells sorted from blood. Regarding subset: CD45RA+ positively selected. The clonotype originates from a man aged 30 to 39 in good health. This chain links TRBV7-8 with TRBJ2-7; TRBD1 matches at 8 bases. CDR3 region: CASSISGTGRLREQYF. The CDR3 DNA follows: TGTGCCAGCAGCATCTCCGGGACAGGACGCTTAAGGGAGCAGTACTTC.